A single sample gave rise to the 27 T cell receptor beta chains below, sequenced in a study of T cell responses to AZD1222 COVID-19 vaccine. Libraries were prepared by immunoSEQ multiplex PCR; TCRdb keeps only in-frame clonotypes and omits some of them. The sample comprises around 130,000 clones, 70% to 90% of which are singletons, and 12% rests with the top ten. Sequencing used peripheral blood, obtained on day 0 of AZD1222 vaccination. These receptors all stem from an adult in good health.

V usage is TRBV6-1 and J usage is TRBJ1-4; D call uncertain. Trimming left V 1 base short and J 7 bases short, with 13 bases between. The CDR3 extends over 15 amino acids. CDR1 and CDR2 (germline): MNHNS, SASEGT. CDR3 protein: CASSEGWGNGEKLFF. CDR3 sequence (DNA): TGTGCCAGCAGTGAAGGTTGGGGTAATGGTGAAAAACTGTTTTTT.

The CDR3 is CASSSTSGAYNEQFF. As DNA, the CDR3 is TGTGCCAGCAGTTCGACTAGCGGAGCCTACAATGAGCAGTTCTTC. The chain couples TRBV28 to TRBJ2-1; 9 bases match TRBD2. The CDR3 covers 15 residues. With V trimmed by 4 bases and J by 2 bases, 3 bases remained unmatched. CDR1 is MDHEN and CDR2 is SYDVKM in the germline V gene.

V and J are TRBV18 and TRBJ1-2; 8 nucleotides align to TRBD1. Trimming removed 5 bases from V and 7 bases from J; junction bases left unmatched: 6. The V gene's germline CDR1 is KGHSH and CDR2 LQKENI. The CDR3 is made up of 13 amino acids. The CDR3 protein is CASSSDRERGYTF. CDR3 DNA: TGTGCCAGCTCATCGGACAGGGAGCGTGGCTACACCTTC.

The chain uses TRBV19 and TRBJ1-1; 7 bases map to TRBD1. Germline V gives CDR1 LNHDA, CDR2 SQIVND (reference sequence). The CDR3 consists of 15 residues. J lost 5 bases, V lost 3 bases, and 9 bases had no gene match. Here the CDR3 reads CASSIMAGGKTEAFF. In DNA form, the CDR3 reads TGTGCCAGTAGTATCATGGCAGGGGGGAAAACTGAAGCTTTCTTT.

The genes are TRBV27 and TRBJ1-3; possibly TRBD1 for D (5 bases). The germline V gene encodes CDR1 MNHEY and CDR2 SMNVEV (reference sequence). The CDR3 totals 16 residues. V shed 6 bases and J shed 4 bases, with 19 bases lying between them. The CDR3 sequence: CASSHRGPLPGNTIYF. As DNA, the CDR3 is TGTGCCAGCAGCCATAGGGGACCCCTTCCGGGAAACACCATATATTTT.

The chain combines TRBV27 with TRBJ2-2, with TRBD1 matching over 7 bases. After removal of 5 bases from V and 4 bases from J, the junction contained 7 bases not matched to a gene. The CDR3 is 15 residues long. Germline V gene data show CDR1 as MNHEY and CDR2 as SMNVEV (reference sequence). DNA for the CDR3: TGTGCCAGCAGTCCACCGGGACAGATCACCGGGGAGCTGTTTTTT. It translates to CASSPPGQITGELFF.

This chain joins TRBV30 and TRBJ1-2; D unresolved. Germline V CDR1 and CDR2: GTSNPN, SVGIG (reference sequence). V lost 2 bases to trimming and J lost 6 bases, with 10 bases between them. This CDR3 spans 12 amino acids. CDR3 DNA sequence: TGTGCCTGGAGTCTTTCTACGCATGGCTACACCTTC. Its protein product is CAWSLSTHGYTF.

This clone was detected once. The chain uses TRBV7-9 and TRBJ2-7; weak D call: TRBD1 (6 bases). This CDR3 comprises 16 residues. Trimming shortened V by 5 bases and J by 4 bases, and 21 bases separated the two germline ends. Germline V lookup: CDR1 SEHNR, CDR2 FQNEAQ (reference sequence). In DNA form, the CDR3 reads TGTGCCAGCAGCCGGTTTCTAGGTAGGGGGAAATACGAGCAGTACTTC. As protein: CASSRFLGRGKYEQYF.

The chain joins TRBV4-3 to TRBJ1-4; 7 bases map to TRBD1. V was pared by 6 bases and J by 0 bases, with 7 bases of the junction left unmatched. The CDR3 runs to 16 residues. CDR1 and CDR2 (germline): LGHNA, YSLEER. DNA for the CDR3: TGCGCCAGCAGACAGGGGTTAGTCGCAACTAATGAAAAACTGTTTTTT. Amino acids: CASRQGLVATNEKLFF.

The chain links TRBV5-1 to TRBJ2-5; no clear D gene. The ends were cut back, 4 bases at V and 1 base at J, with 17 bases in the middle. CDR3 length: 16 amino acids. The germline CDR1 and CDR2 sequences are SGHRS and YFSETQ. This CDR3 reads CASSPALRTLQETQYF. In DNA, the CDR3 is TGCGCCAGCAGCCCCGCTCTCCGGACCCTCCAAGAGACCCAGTACTTC. Full variable domain (outside the CDR3, taken from reference TRBV5-1 and TRBJ2-5): KAGVTQTPRYLIKTRGQQVTLSCSPISGHRSVSWYQQTPGQGLQFLFEYFSETQRNKGNFPGRFSGRQFSNSRSEMNVSTLELGDSALYLCASSPALRTLQETQYFGPGTRLLVL.

This clone was counted between two and nine times. The chain links TRBV5-6 to TRBJ2-5; no definite D call. The V and J ends lost 0 bases and 5 bases respectively, with 8 bases between them. Germline CDR1 and CDR2: SGHDT and YYEEEE. CDR3 length: 13 residues. In DNA form, the CDR3 reads TGTGCCAGCAGCTTGGAATATTTGGAGACCCAGTACTTC. It codes for CASSLEYLETQYF.

V gene TRBV4-2 combines with J gene TRBJ2-2; the D is unclear. The CDR3 contains 16 residues. CDR1 LGHNA and CDR2 YNFKEQ come from the germline V gene. V was pared by 1 base and J by 7 bases, with 16 bases between. CDR3 coding DNA: TGTGCCAGCAGCCAAGCTTCTTCCGGCCGAGTCGGGGAGCTGTTTTTT. Its protein product is CASSQASSGRVGELFF.

The chain uses TRBV15 and TRBJ2-1, with 9 bases fitting TRBD1. The CDR3 is 16 residues long. The junction had 5 bases not matched to a gene; V was cut back by 2 bases and J by 3 bases. CDR1 is LNHNV, CDR2 YYDKDF, per germline (reference sequence). The chain's CDR3 is CATSRSTGGFYNEQFF. CDR3 DNA: TGTGCCACCAGCAGATCGACAGGGGGTTTCTACAATGAGCAGTTCTTC.

The chain couples TRBV7-3 to TRBJ2-7; D might be TRBD1 (5 bases). V lost 0 bases and J 0 bases, leaving 6 bases between the germline ends. This CDR3 has 14 amino acids. Germline loops: CDR1 SGHTA, CDR2 FQGTGA. CDR3 DNA sequence: TGTGCCAGCAGCTTAACAGACAGCTCCTACGAGCAGTACTTC. Amino acid sequence: CASSLTDSSYEQYF. Using reference TRBV7-3 and TRBJ2-7 for the parts outside the CDR3, the full variable domain is GAGVSQTPSNKVTEKGKYVELRCDPISGHTALYWYRQSLGQGPEFLIYFQGTGAADDSGLPNDRFFAVRPEGSVSTLKIQRTERGDSAVYLCASSLTDSSYEQYFGPGTRLTVT.

The chain recombines TRBV13 with TRBJ2-3, with D possibly TRBD1 on 6 matching bases. The germline V and J ends were trimmed by 0 bases and 2 bases, with 9 bases remaining between them. Germline CDR1 is PRHDT and CDR2 is FYEKMQ (reference sequence). CDR3 length: 15 amino acids. CDR3 DNA sequence: TGTGCCAGCAGCTTAGGAGGGGGTTTCACAGATACGCAGTATTTT. Translated: CASSLGGGFTDTQYF.

In its sample, this clone was seen many times. V usage is TRBV19 and J usage is TRBJ1-1; 7 bases are shared with TRBD1. This CDR3 comprises 15 residues. The V segment lost 5 bases and the J segment 6 bases; nucleotides outside the gene matches: 12. Germline V gives CDR1 LNHDA, CDR2 SQIVND (reference sequence). This chain's CDR3 is CASSLPTGWRPEAFF. The CDR3 DNA sequence: TGTGCCAGTAGTCTCCCGACAGGGTGGAGACCTGAAGCTTTCTTT.

This clone was detected a few times. The V call is TRBV7-3, the J call TRBJ1-1; TRBD1 might be the D (6 bases). V lost 5 bases, J lost 4 bases, and 14 bases lay in between. The germline V gene has CDR1 SGHTA and CDR2 FQGTGA. There are 14 residues in the CDR3. The CDR3 sequence is CASSHTGSGTEAFF. In DNA form, the CDR3 reads TGTGCCAGCAGCCATACAGGGAGTGGCACTGAAGCTTTCTTT.

J is TRBJ2-1 and V is TRBV6-5; 8 nucleotides agree with TRBD2. V trimming: 0 bases; J trimming: 5 bases; junction bases outside the gene matches: 3. The CDR3 is 15 residues long. Germline lookup yields CDR1 MNHEY and CDR2 SVGAGI. The chain's CDR3 is CASSYSKRENNEQFF. The CDR3, as DNA: TGTGCCAGCAGTTACTCGAAGCGGGAGAACAATGAGCAGTTCTTC.

This chain connects TRBV5-1 to TRBJ1-3, with D perhaps TRBD1 (5 bases). Deletions cut 0 bases from V and 0 bases from J, with 10 bases between. There are 16 residues in the CDR3. In germline, CDR1 is SGHRS, CDR2 YFSETQ. CDR3 in amino acids: CASSLEGLDSGNTIYF. The CDR3 bases are TGCGCCAGCAGCTTGGAGGGACTCGACTCTGGAAACACCATATATTTT.

This chain uses TRBV7-8 with TRBJ2-7; 8 nucleotides align to TRBD1. With V trimmed by 5 bases and J by 6 bases, 6 bases remained unmatched. The germline CDR1 and CDR2 sequences are SGHVS and FQNEAQ. The CDR3 sequence is 13 residues long. CDR3 amino acids: CASSVGQGGEQYF. In DNA form, the CDR3 reads TGTGCCAGCAGCGTAGGACAGGGAGGCGAGCAGTACTTC.

The J gene is TRBJ1-5, the V gene TRBV21-1. TRBV21-1 is annotated as a pseudogene. CDR3 length: 11 residues. CDR3 sequence: CASSKDQPQHF. The CDR3 nucleotides read TGTGCCAGCAGCAAAGATCAGCCCCAGCATTTT.

The chain joins TRBV5-1 to TRBJ1-2; D ambiguous. With 4 bases removed from V and 5 bases from J, the gap between germline ends came to 18 bases. Per the germline V gene, CDR1 is SGHRS and CDR2 is YFSETQ. CDR3 length: 15 residues. The DNA for the CDR3 is TGCGCCAGCAGCCCCCGGACCCTCCCCCCTTATGGCTACACCTTC. Translation gives CASSPRTLPPYGYTF.

The CDR3 protein is CASSLNSYNSPLHF. The CDR3 bases are TGTGCCAGCAGCTTAAACTCCTATAATTCACCCCTCCACTTT. This chain joins TRBV11-3 and TRBJ1-6; D gene uncertain. The CDR3 sequence is 14 residues long. In germline, CDR1 is SGHNT, CDR2 YENEEA. V lost 2 bases to trimming and J lost 0 bases, with 2 bases between them.

This chain uses TRBV6-5 with TRBJ1-1; D perhaps matches TRBD1 (5 bases). The ends were cut back, 4 bases at V and 11 bases at J, with 20 bases in the middle. The germline V gene encodes CDR1 MNHEY and CDR2 SVGAGI. This CDR3 has 14 amino acids. In DNA form, the CDR3 reads TGTGCCAGCAGTTTACTCCAGGGAAAAGATGATGCTTTCTTT. Protein product: CASSLLQGKDDAFF.

CDR3 coding DNA: TGTGCCAGCAGCCTACGGGACCGGGGATCTGACACCATATATTTT. It is translated as CASSLRDRGSDTIYF. The V gene is TRBV7-8, the J gene TRBJ1-3; D might be TRBD1 (5 bases). CDR1 is SGHVS, CDR2 FQNEAQ, per germline. The CDR3 length is 15 residues. With 5 bases removed from V and 8 bases from J, the gap between germline ends came to 19 bases.

The chain has TRBV7-3 and TRBJ2-3; 16 nucleotides align to TRBD2. Germline V gives CDR1 SGHTA, CDR2 FQGTGA. The CDR3 is 20 amino acids. The trim removed 5 bases at V and 0 bases at J, leaving 11 bases unmatched. This CDR3 is CASSPQQGTSGRGSTDTQYF. As DNA, the CDR3 is TGTGCCAGCAGCCCACAACAGGGGACTAGCGGGAGGGGTAGCACAGATACGCAGTATTTT.

This chain links TRBV5-8 with TRBJ1-4; a possible D gene is TRBD1 (6 bases). With 0 bases removed from V and 8 bases from J, the gap between germline ends came to 14 bases. Germline V gene lookup returns CDR1 SGHTS and CDR2 YDEGEE. The CDR3 has 15 amino acids. The CDR3 here is CASSLERQVQEKLFF. The DNA of the CDR3 is TGTGCCAGCAGCTTGGAGAGACAGGTGCAAGAAAAACTGTTTTTT.